The present entry profiles one TCR beta chain with its context. This clone's antigen is unknown. No much larger clone is present one base from it, and per-base qualities are unavailable. The entry originates in a study of blood T cell repertoires in COVID-19 (dated by TCRdb to about 2020). Regarding the complete study: Samples from collaborators originated in the United States, Italy and Spain and spanned both the acute and convalescent phases of COVID-19. The prospective study material was composed of cDNA or gDNA derived from T cells, B-cell-depleted T cells, or PBMCs. Where available, HLA class I and class II types were obtained from metadata supplied by the sample provider rather than from assay-based typing. Deeply sampled blood TCRbeta repertoires from subjects exposed to, actively infected with, or recovered from COVID-19 were included in the dataset. Nearly every sample came with metadata listing a de-identified subject ID, COVID-19 status, age in years and sex. Samples were obtained from the ongoing ImmuneRACE study (first 160 participants) and from 1,254 subjects provided by 6 global collaborators. The repertoires were released in a freely available public database meant as a resource for research on the immune response to SARS-CoV-2.

From a lookup of the germline V gene, CDR1 and CDR2 are MGHDK and SYGVNS. The germline V and J ends show losses of 4 bases and 8 bases respectively, and no gene match explains 15 bases of the junction. Including the terminal cysteine and phenylalanine, the CDR3 comprises 18 residues. Only the CDR3 part of the read is kept: 54 bases, read in frame from the first base. Paper-wide results and their limitations: The quantity of clinical and demographic metadata differed by source and by participant and was supplied without curation.

Participants in the prospective study were aged roughly 18 to 100 years, lived in some 24 United States geographic areas, and enrolled through a virtual design. In the prospective study, cohorts were assigned on the basis of participant-reported clinical history obtained from a screening survey and a study questionnaire. Recovered participants in ImmuneRACE Cohort 3 were defined by two consecutive negative NP/OP PCR tests, clearance by a healthcare professional, or resolution of symptoms. In the prospective study, whole blood, serum and a nasopharyngeal or oropharyngeal swab were collected from each participant by mobile phlebotomists. Additional blood draws and questionnaires over an approximately two-month period could optionally be provided by prospective study participants. Before DNA extraction, prospective study blood samples were shipped either frozen or at room temperature. TCRbeta CDR3 regions were amplified from genomic DNA by means of the immunoSEQ Assay, a bias-controlled multiplex PCR. Per the source publication's procedure: The number of nucleated cells in each sample was estimated by amplification of reference gene primers within the assay. To quantify the absolute abundance of each unique TCRbeta CDR3 rearrangement, sequence reads were collapsed and filtered. Productive Simpson clonality was computed per sample as the square root of Simpson's diversity index over productive rearrangements. The table was pulled from immuneACCESS by TCRdb, which kept in-frame rearrangements only. Such tables lose some clones; where checked, under half of the loss comes from unresolved V genes, and the rest has no known cause. V and J calls and clone size are those listed in that table; D and trimming were worked out from the DNA. This sample comprises a few hundred thousand clones, 92% of them detected only once. The ten largest clonotypes hold less than 20% of the sample.

Recombination connected TRBV25-1 to TRBJ1-6; TRBD1 aligns with 9 central bases. This TCR came from a woman aged 25 to 39 who had recovered from COVID-19. Sequencing used PBMCs or T cells enriched from blood (not recorded which). The nucleotide sequence reads TGTGCCAGCAGTGCCCATCCACCGGGACAGGGTAGGTATTCACCCCTCCACTTT. Its protein product is CASSAHPPGQGRYSPLHF.